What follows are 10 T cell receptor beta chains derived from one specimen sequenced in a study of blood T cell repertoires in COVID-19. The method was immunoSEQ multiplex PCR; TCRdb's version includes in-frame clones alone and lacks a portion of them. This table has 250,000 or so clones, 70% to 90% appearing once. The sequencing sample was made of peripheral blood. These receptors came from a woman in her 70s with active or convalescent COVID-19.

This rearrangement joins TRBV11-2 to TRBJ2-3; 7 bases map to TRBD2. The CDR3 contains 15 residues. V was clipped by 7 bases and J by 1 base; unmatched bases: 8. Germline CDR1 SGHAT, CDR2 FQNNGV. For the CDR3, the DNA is TGTGCCAGCACTATGAGGCTAGCGGGCACAGATACGCAGTATTTT. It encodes CASTMRLAGTDTQYF.

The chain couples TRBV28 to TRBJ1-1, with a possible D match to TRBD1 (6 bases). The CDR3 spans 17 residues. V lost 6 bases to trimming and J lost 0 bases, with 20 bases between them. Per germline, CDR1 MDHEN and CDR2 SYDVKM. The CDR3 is CASSFTPGTRMNTEAFF. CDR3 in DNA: TGTGCCAGCAGCTTTACCCCCGGGACAAGGATGAACACTGAAGCTTTCTTT.

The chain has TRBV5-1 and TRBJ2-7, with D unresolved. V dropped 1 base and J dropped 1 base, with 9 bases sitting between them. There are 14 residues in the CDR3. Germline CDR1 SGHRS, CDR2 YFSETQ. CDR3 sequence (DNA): TGCGCCAGCAGCTTGTTGAACGGTTCCTACGAGCAGTACTTC. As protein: CASSLLNGSYEQYF.

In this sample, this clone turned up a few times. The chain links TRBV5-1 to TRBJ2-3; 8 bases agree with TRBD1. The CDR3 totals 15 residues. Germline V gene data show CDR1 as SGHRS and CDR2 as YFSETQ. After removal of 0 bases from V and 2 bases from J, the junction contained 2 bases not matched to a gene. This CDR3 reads CASSLDRGNTDTQYF. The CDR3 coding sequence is TGCGCCAGCAGCTTGGACAGGGGGAACACAGATACGCAGTATTTT.

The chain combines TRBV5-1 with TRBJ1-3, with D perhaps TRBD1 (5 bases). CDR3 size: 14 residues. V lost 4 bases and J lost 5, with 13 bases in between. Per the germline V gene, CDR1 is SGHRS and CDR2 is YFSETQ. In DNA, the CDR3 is TGCGCCAGCAGCCCCCCGGACAACCGAAACACCATATATTTT. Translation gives CASSPPDNRNTIYF.

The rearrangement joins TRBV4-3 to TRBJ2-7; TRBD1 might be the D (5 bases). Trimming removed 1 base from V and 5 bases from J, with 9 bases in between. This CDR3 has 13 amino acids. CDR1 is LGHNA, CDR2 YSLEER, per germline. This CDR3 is CASSQGWGNEQYF. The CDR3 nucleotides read TGCGCCAGCAGCCAAGGGTGGGGCAACGAGCAGTACTTC.

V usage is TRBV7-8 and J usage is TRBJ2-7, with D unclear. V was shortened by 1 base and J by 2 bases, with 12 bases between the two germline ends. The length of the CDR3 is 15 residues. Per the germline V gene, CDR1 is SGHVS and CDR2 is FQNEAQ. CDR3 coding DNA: TGTGCCAGCAGCTTAGAACCAGTCCCCACCTACGAGCAGTACTTC. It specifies CASSLEPVPTYEQYF.

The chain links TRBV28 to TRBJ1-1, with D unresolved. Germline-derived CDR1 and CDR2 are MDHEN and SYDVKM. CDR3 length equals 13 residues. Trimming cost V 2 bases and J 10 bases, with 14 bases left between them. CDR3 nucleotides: TGTGCCAGCAGTTTAGCGGCCTTCGGAGGAGCTTTCTTT. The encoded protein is CASSLAAFGGAFF. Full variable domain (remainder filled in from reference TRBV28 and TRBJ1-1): DVKVTQSSRYLVKRTGEKVFLECVQDMDHENMFWYRQDPGLGLRLIYFSYDVKMKEKGDIPEGYSVSREKKERFSLILESASTNQTSMYLCASSLAAFGGAFFGQGTRLTVV.

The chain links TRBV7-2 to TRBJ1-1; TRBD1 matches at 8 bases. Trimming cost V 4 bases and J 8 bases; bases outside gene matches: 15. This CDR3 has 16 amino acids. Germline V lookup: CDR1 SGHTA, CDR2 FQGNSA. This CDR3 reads CASSYVLGTGPREAFF. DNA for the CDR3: TGTGCCAGCAGCTATGTTCTTGGGACAGGACCCCGGGAAGCTTTCTTT.

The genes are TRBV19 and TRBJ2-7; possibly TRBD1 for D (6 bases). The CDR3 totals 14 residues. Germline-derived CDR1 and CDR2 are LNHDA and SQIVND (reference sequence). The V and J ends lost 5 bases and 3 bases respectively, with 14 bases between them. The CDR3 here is CASSSTGRNYEQYF. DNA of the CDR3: TGTGCCAGTAGTTCGACAGGCCGGAACTACGAGCAGTACTTC.